These 31 T cell receptor beta chains originate from one sample sequenced in a study of T cell repertoires in cytomegalovirus infection. Antigen specificity for these receptors is unknown. Each CDR3 protein gets one entry after TCRdb re-called the reads with MiXCR. Of 900,000 to 950,000 distinct CDR3 sequences in the sample, 31% were seen once. This sample comprised cultured CD8+ T cells from PBMCs, obtained from culture after CMV antigen stimulation. The source of these receptors is a human donor in good health (CMV status not recorded). Some clones in this sample may be carry-over from other donors' samples.

This clonotype was recorded only once. This chain joins TRBV3-1 and TRBJ1-1; D gene uncertain. This CDR3 contains 15 residues. Between the trimmed V and J ends, which lost 3 bases and 0 bases, there was a span of 11 bases. Germline V CDR1 and CDR2: LGHDT, YNNKEL (reference sequence). The CDR3 region has the DNA TGTGCCAGCAGCCAGAGTAGGAATTTGAACACTGAAGCTTTCTTT. Encoded protein: CASSQSRNLNTEAFF.

The chain carries TRBV6-5 and TRBJ2-7; 8 nucleotides align to TRBD2. This CDR3 comprises 15 residues. Per germline, CDR1 MNHEY and CDR2 SVGAGI. Trimming took 0 bases from V and 4 from J; bases not matched to a gene: 5. CDR3: CASSYSSGGTYEQYV. The CDR3 DNA is TGTGCCAGCAGTTACTCTTCGGGGGGGACTTACGAGCAGTACGTC.

This clonotype has a handful of counts. This CDR3 is CASSLRQGMNTEAFF. Written as DNA, the CDR3 is TGTGCCAGCAGCCTGAGACAGGGAATGAACACTGAAGCTTTCTTT. The chain links TRBV7-6 to TRBJ1-1; 7 bases match TRBD1. The CDR3 length is 15 residues. J gave up 0 bases and V 5 bases, and 6 bases lay outside the gene matches. Germline-derived CDR1 and CDR2 are SGHVS and FNYEAQ.

The rearrangement links TRBV12-3 or TRBV12-4 to TRBJ1-3, with TRBD1 identical over 7 bases. This CDR3 is 18 amino acids long. J lost 4 bases, V lost 5 bases, and 17 bases had no gene match. The CDR3 DNA sequence: TGTGCCAGCAGTCCCCGACAGGGATCCACGCTTTTCGGAAACACCATATATTTT. Translation gives CASSPRQGSTLFGNTIYF.

Concerning this clonotype itself: One end of the junction fails to match germline, which may point to a read error. The chain employs TRBV5-1 and TRBJ1-6; 8 bases match TRBD1. Germline V gene lookup returns CDR1 SGHRS and CDR2 YFSETQ. The CDR3 contains 18 residues. This chain's CDR3 is CAGSQSWTGSSYNSPLHF. The CDR3 nucleotides are TGCGCCGGCAGCCAGAGTTGGACAGGGAGCTCCTATAATTCACCCCTCCACTTT. The full variable domain, with the rest looked up from reference TRBV5-1 and TRBJ1-6, is KAGVTQTPRYLIKTRGQQVTLSCSPISGHRSVSWYQQTPGQGLQFLFEYFSETQRNKGNFPGRFSGRQFSNSRSEMNVSTLELGDSALYLCAGSQSWTGSSYNSPLHFGNGTRLTVT.

The chain carries TRBV6-5 and TRBJ2-5, with 11 bases lining up with TRBD2. Germline lookup yields CDR1 MNHEY and CDR2 SVGAGI. The CDR3 is 17 amino acids. Trimming cost V 2 bases and J 5 bases; bases outside gene matches: 10. The CDR3 loop reads CASSYGVAGGPAETQYF. CDR3 nucleotide sequence: TGTGCCAGCAGTTACGGTGTAGCGGGGGGGCCGGCGGAGACCCAGTACTTC.

Only a few counts were recorded for this clonotype. This chain links TRBV10-3 with TRBJ2-2, with TRBD1 as a possible D gene (5 bases). V gave up 5 bases and J gave up 1 base, with 11 bases separating them. The CDR3 totals 15 residues. Germline lookup yields CDR1 ENHRY and CDR2 SYGVKD. The CDR3 DNA reads as TGTGCCATCAGTCGACAGACGAAGAACACCGGGGAGCTGTTTTTT. Its protein is CAISRQTKNTGELFF.

This clonotype was counted only a few times. This may come from a read error, since a much larger clone is one base off. V and J are TRBV27 and TRBJ2-2; D gene uncertain. Trimming left V 2 bases short and J 3 bases short, with 1 base between. The CDR3 is made up of 12 amino acids. Per the germline V gene, CDR1 is MNHEY and CDR2 is SMNVEV (reference sequence). The DNA of the CDR3 is TGTGCCAGCAGTTTACACACCGGGGAGCTGTTTTTT. It encodes CASSLHTGELFF.

The genes are TRBV28 and TRBJ2-1; no clear D. Germline CDR1 is MDHEN and CDR2 is SYDVKM. This CDR3 comprises 13 residues. Trimming took off 7 bases at V and 6 bases at J, with 13 bases between the two ends. The CDR3 coding sequence is TGTGCCAGCACCACGACCCGTGGCAATGAGCAGTTCTTC. It is translated as CASTTTRGNEQFF.

This clonotype has a handful of counts. The rearrangement links TRBV7-2 to TRBJ2-1; D gene unclear. Trimming removed 3 bases from V and 13 bases from J, with 10 bases in between. The CDR3 is 11 residues long. Germline V gene lookup returns CDR1 SGHTA and CDR2 FQGNSA. The CDR3, as DNA: TGTGCCAGCAGCTTGATGGACCGTCAGTTCTTC. This gives the protein CASSLMDRQFF.

In this sample, this clonotype turned up many times. The CDR3 loop is CASSPSGTVYGYTF. CDR3 nucleotide sequence: TGTGCCAGCAGTCCATCCGGGACAGTCTATGGCTACACCTTC. This chain links TRBV12-3 or TRBV12-4 with TRBJ1-2, with 7 bases matching TRBD1. The V and J ends lost 5 bases and 4 bases, in that order; junction bases with no gene match: 7. There are 14 residues in the CDR3.

The chain combines TRBV9 with TRBJ1-2, with D perhaps TRBD1 (6 bases). V lost 1 base, J lost 4 bases, and 17 bases lay in between. The germline gives CDR1 SGDLS, CDR2 YYNGEE. This CDR3 is 16 amino acids long. CDR3 sequence reads: CASSVRGGSPFYGYTF. The CDR3 DNA sequence: TGTGCCAGCAGCGTAAGGGGGGGCAGCCCATTCTATGGCTACACCTTC.

J is TRBJ1-1 and V is TRBV6-6, with D possibly TRBD1 on 5 matching bases. Trimming left V 8 bases short and J 8 bases short, with 9 bases between. Germline CDR1 reads MNHNY; CDR2 reads SVGAGI (reference sequence). The CDR3 length is 10 residues. The CDR3: CASHRDEAFF. DNA of the CDR3: TGTGCCAGCCACCGGGACGAAGCTTTCTTT.

The table lists this clonotype with a few counts. The chain recombines TRBV20-1 with TRBJ2-2, with D possibly matching TRBD2 (5 bases). Germline loops: CDR1 DFQATT, CDR2 SNEGSKA (reference sequence). The V gene lost 3 bases and the J gene lost 6 bases, with 17 bases spanning the gap. The CDR3 totals 15 residues. The CDR3 DNA is TGCAGTGCTAGCGAGGAAGAGGGCCATTCCGGGGAGCTGTTTTTT. This sequence encodes CSASEEEGHSGELFF.

The chain combines TRBV9 with TRBJ1-1, with D maybe TRBD1 (5 bases). CDR3 length equals 15 residues. The germline V gene encodes CDR1 SGDLS and CDR2 YYNGEE. The V and J ends lost 4 bases and 3 bases respectively, with 16 bases between them. The CDR3 DNA reads as TGTGCCAGCAGCCCCGACGGGACCTTGGACACTGAAGCTTTCTTT. Translated: CASSPDGTLDTEAFF. Complete variable domain (other parts from reference TRBV9 and TRBJ1-1): DSGVTQTPKHLITATGQRVTLRCSPRSGDLSVYWYQQSLDQGLQFLIQYYNGEERAKGNILERFSAQQFPDLHSELNLSSLELGDSALYFCASSPDGTLDTEAFFGQGTRLTVV.

There are many counts of this clonotype. The chain combines TRBV7-2 with TRBJ2-3, with a possible D match to TRBD2 (7 bases). From germline, CDR1 is SGHTA and CDR2 FQGNSA. Trimming removed 1 base at V and 4 bases at J, with 15 bases between. The CDR3 covers 16 residues. DNA for the CDR3: TGTGCCAGCAGCTTAGATGGGGTGGGGGGGCCAGATACGCAGTATTTT. Its protein product is CASSLDGVGGPDTQYF.

This chain links TRBV4-3 with TRBJ2-1; 7 positions match TRBD1. In germline, CDR1 is LGHNA, CDR2 YSLEER. Trimming at V came to 0 bases and at J to 8 bases, leaving 7 bases not matched to a gene. The CDR3 is 15 residues long. CDR3 loop: CASSQEDRVVHEQFF. CDR3 sequence (DNA): TGCGCCAGCAGCCAAGAAGACAGGGTAGTCCATGAGCAGTTCTTC.

This clonotype has ten or more counts. The chain joins TRBV7-6 to TRBJ2-3; 7 nucleotides agree with TRBD2. This CDR3 has 15 amino acids. CDR1 and CDR2 from the germline V gene are SGHVS and FNYEAQ. The trim removed 5 bases at V and 3 bases at J, leaving 8 bases unmatched. The CDR3 DNA reads as TGTGCCAGCAGCAGGACTAGTAAGGCTACAGATACGCAGTATTTT. Translated, it gives CASSRTSKATDTQYF.

The sample holds many counts of this clonotype. The chain couples TRBV7-2 to TRBJ1-6; TRBD1 agrees at 7 bases. Germline CDR1 SGHTA, CDR2 FQGNSA. The CDR3 runs 14 residues. With 10 bases clipped from V and 4 bases from J, the junction kept 7 bases outside the gene matches. This CDR3 reads CATRTGQYNSPLHF. In nucleotides, the CDR3 is TGTGCCACTCGTACGGGACAGTATAATTCACCCCTCCACTTT.

Worth noting for this clonotype: This sequence may be a read error, since a much larger clone differs from it by one base. Lacking the conserved final phenylalanine or tryptophan, this CDR3 likely reflects a read error. This rearrangement joins TRBV7-8 to TRBJ2-3, with D unresolved. V lost 2 bases and J lost 2, with 8 bases in between. Germline V gives CDR1 SGHVS, CDR2 FQNEAQ. The CDR3 length is 14 residues. This CDR3 reads CASSLPGYTDTQYS. The CDR3 bases are TGTGCCAGCAGCTTACCCGGGTACACAGATACGCAGTATTCT.

This clonotype was detected many times. The chain recombines TRBV7-8 with TRBJ1-5; no clear D gene. Germline values: CDR1 SGHVS, CDR2 FQNEAQ. This CDR3 has 17 amino acids. V was cut by 5 bases and J by 0 bases, with 17 bases left in between. The CDR3 bases are TGTGCCAGCAGCCTCCGCCGGGCGGAAGTTAGCAATCAGCCCCAGCATTTT. Amino acid sequence: CASSLRRAEVSNQPQHF.

This clonotype was recorded a few times. The V gene is TRBV23-1, the J gene TRBJ2-7; D unclear. TRBV23-1 is sorted into the ORF group, with uncertain function. Deletions cut 1 base from V and 2 bases from J, with 21 bases between. The CDR3 consists of 18 residues. The CDR3 bases are TGCGCCAGCAGTCAATTATATCAACTAAGACGGTTTGCCTACGAGCAGTACGTC. Protein product: CASSQLYQLRRFAYEQYV.

This clonotype was counted only a few times. This rearrangement joins TRBV7-8 to TRBJ1-5; perhaps TRBD1 as D (6 bases). The CDR3 length is 16 residues. CDR1 SGHVS and CDR2 FQNEAQ come from the germline V gene. Trimming removed 4 bases at V and 5 bases at J, with 18 bases between. CDR3 DNA: TGTGCCAGCAGCTCCCGGGACACGGGATCCTATCAGCCCCAGCATTTT. Translation gives CASSSRDTGSYQPQHF.

Of note for this clonotype: The DNA is left out, because the CDR3 cannot be placed on it with certainty; the CDR3 is given as TCRdb lists it. The CDR3 spells CASSSSGSTTTDTQYF. The chain couples TRBV6-5 to TRBJ2-3. The CDR3 is 16 amino acids in total, end residues counted. Germline loops: CDR1 MNHEY, CDR2 SVGAGI.

The chain couples TRBV4-1 to TRBJ2-1, with 7 bases aligning to TRBD1. This CDR3 region has 15 residues. CDR1 is MGHRA and CDR2 is YSYEKL in the germline V gene. Losses at the gene ends were 3 bases for V and 2 bases for J; bases not matched to a gene: 4. CDR3 sequence (DNA): TGCGCCAGCAGCCACCTTACAGGGGCCTACAATGAGCAGTTCTTC. Amino acid sequence: CASSHLTGAYNEQFF.

This clonotype was detected a few times. The CDR3, as DNA: TGTGCCAGCAGCTTAGCGATTAGCGGGATCACAGATACGCAGTATTTT. Translating gives CASSLAISGITDTQYF. This chain connects TRBV7-9 to TRBJ2-3, with TRBD2 matching over 8 bases. Germline CDR1 and CDR2: SEHNR and FQNEAQ (reference sequence). Trimming at V came to 0 bases and at J to 2 bases, leaving 4 bases not matched to a gene. The CDR3 has 16 amino acids. Supplemented by reference TRBV7-9 and TRBJ2-3, the full variable domain reads DTGVSQNPRHKITKRGQNVTFRCDPISEHNRLYWYRQTLGQGPEFLTYFQNEAQLEKSRLLSDRFSAERPKGSFSTLEIQRTEQGDSAMYLCASSLAISGITDTQYFGPGTRLTVL.

This clonotype was recorded a few times. V and J are TRBV2 and TRBJ2-7, with 9 bases that match TRBD1. Trimming took 6 bases from V and 4 from J; bases not matched to a gene: 10. The length of the CDR3 is 15 residues. Germline lookup yields CDR1 SNHLY and CDR2 FYNNEI. The CDR3 DNA reads as TGTGCCAGCAGCCTAGACAGGGGGATAGGGTACGAGCAGTACTTC. Its translation is CASSLDRGIGYEQYF.

The chain recombines TRBV7-2 with TRBJ1-5, with D possibly TRBD1 on 6 matching bases. The germline CDR1 and CDR2 sequences are SGHTA and FQGNSA. The CDR3 length is 15 residues. The germline V and J ends were trimmed by 5 bases and 6 bases, with 17 bases remaining between them. CDR3 nucleotide sequence: TGTGCCAGCAGCCTAGGGACACGCCGGGGTCAGCCCCAGCATTTT. Its protein product is CASSLGTRRGQPQHF.

This clonotype was picked up a small number of times. V is TRBV6-6 and J is TRBJ1-1, with D perhaps matching TRBD1 (5 bases). V was cut by 0 bases and J by 6 bases, with 11 bases left in between. Germline CDR1 MNHNY, CDR2 SVGAGI (reference sequence). The CDR3 runs to 14 residues. The CDR3: CASSYSGARAEAFF. CDR3 coding DNA: TGTGCCAGCAGTTACTCAGGGGCTAGGGCTGAAGCTTTCTTT.

Note on this clonotype: A much larger clonotype is one base distant, so this may be a read error. The chain uses TRBV7-2 and TRBJ1-2; 10 bases fit TRBD1. Germline V gene sequence: CDR1 SGHTA, CDR2 FQGNSA. The CDR3 totals 15 residues. CDR3 DNA sequence: TGTGCCGGCAGCTTAACGGGACAGGGGAACTATGGCTACACCTTC. This gives the protein CAGSLTGQGNYGYTF.

This clonotype was seen only a few times. The chain employs TRBV7-8 and TRBJ1-5; 9 bases fit TRBD1. The CDR3 covers 14 residues. Looked up from germline, CDR1 is SGHVS and CDR2 is FQNEAQ. With V trimmed by 10 bases and J by 5 bases, 9 bases remained unmatched. The CDR3 DNA follows: TGTGCCACCGAACAGGGGGCAGGGTATCAGCCCCAGCATTTT. Its protein is CATEQGAGYQPQHF.